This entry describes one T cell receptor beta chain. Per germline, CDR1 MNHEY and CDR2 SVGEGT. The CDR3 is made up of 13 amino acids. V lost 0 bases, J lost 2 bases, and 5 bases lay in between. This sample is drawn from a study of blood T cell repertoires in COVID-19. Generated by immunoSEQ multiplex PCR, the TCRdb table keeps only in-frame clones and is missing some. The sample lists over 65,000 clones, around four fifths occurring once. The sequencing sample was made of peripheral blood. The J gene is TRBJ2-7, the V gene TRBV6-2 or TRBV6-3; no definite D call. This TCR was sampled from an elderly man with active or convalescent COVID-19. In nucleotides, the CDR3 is TGTGCCAGCAGTTACTCGGCTCCCTACGAGCAGTACGTC. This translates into CASSYSAPYEQYV.